This T cell receptor beta chain was documented in a study of OX40 agonist ivuxolimab in advanced cancers. At the level of the study: The drug used for patients, ivuxolimab, was an agonistic anti-OX40 (CD134) antibody. The eligibility criteria allowed prior anti-PD-1, anti-PD-L1 or anti-CTLA-4 therapy, and about 40% had some. Overall study results and limits: Antigen specificity of clonally expanded peripheral T cells was not established.

Germline V gene sequence: CDR1 MDHEN, CDR2 SYDVKM. Deletions cut 3 bases from V and 2 bases from J, with 7 bases between. The CDR3 runs 13 residues. Here immunoSEQ multiplex PCR was the method, and the copy in TCRdb shows in-frame clones only, minus some. The table includes 50,000 to 80,000 clones, about 86% detected once. On this clone itself: Antigen specificity is unknown.

The source material was CD4+ or CD8+ T cells sorted from blood, sampled in a trial of the OX40 agonist ivuxolimab. The chain couples TRBV28 to TRBJ1-1, with no clear D. The receptor's source is an adult with an advanced solid tumor such as melanoma, head and neck, liver or kidney cancer. The CDR3 protein is CASSFDANTEAFF. In nucleotides, the CDR3 is TGTGCCAGCAGTTTCGACGCCAACACTGAAGCTTTCTTT. Filled out from reference TRBV28 and TRBJ1-1, the complete variable domain reads DVKVTQSSRYLVKRTGEKVFLECVQDMDHENMFWYRQDPGLGLRLIYFSYDVKMKEKGDIPEGYSVSREKKERFSLILESASTNQTSMYLCASSFDANTEAFFGQGTRLTVV.